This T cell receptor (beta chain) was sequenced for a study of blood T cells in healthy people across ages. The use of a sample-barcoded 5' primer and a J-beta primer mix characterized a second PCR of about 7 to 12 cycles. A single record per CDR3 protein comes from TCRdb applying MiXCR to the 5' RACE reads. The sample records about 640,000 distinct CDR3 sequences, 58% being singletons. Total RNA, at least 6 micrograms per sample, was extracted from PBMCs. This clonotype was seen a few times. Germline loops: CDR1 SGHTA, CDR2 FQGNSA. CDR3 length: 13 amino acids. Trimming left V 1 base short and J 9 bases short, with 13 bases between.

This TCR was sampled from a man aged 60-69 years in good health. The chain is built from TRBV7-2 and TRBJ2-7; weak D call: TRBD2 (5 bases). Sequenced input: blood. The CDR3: CASSLGGKSAQYF. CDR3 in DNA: TGTGCCAGCAGCTTAGGAGGGAAATCCGCGCAGTACTTC. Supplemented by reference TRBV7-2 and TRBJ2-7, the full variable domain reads GAGVSQSPSNKVTEKGKDVELRCDPISGHTALYWYRQSLGQGLEFLIYFQGNSAPDKSGLPSDRFSAERTGGSVSTLTIQRTQQEDSAVYLCASSLGGKSAQYFGPGTRLTVT.